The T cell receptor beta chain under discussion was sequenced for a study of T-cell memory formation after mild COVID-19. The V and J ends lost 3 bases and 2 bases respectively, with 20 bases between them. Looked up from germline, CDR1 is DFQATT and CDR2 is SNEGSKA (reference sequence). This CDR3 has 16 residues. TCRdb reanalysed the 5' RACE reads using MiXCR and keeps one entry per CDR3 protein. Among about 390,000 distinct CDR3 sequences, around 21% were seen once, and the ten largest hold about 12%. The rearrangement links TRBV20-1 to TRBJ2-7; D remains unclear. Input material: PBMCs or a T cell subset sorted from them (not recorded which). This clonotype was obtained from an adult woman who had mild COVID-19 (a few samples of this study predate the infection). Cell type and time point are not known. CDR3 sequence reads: CSASIAVRRGTYEQYF. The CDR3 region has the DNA TGCAGTGCTAGTATTGCGGTTCGACGAGGTACCTACGAGCAGTACTTC.